A single sample is the source of the 23 T cell receptor beta chains below, sequenced in a study of T cells in Graves' hyperthyroidism and ophthalmopathy. Researchers amplified the TCR beta CDR3 regions from RNA transcripts. HTBI primers drove first-round RT-PCR of the TCR CDR3. TCRdb re-called the multiplex PCR reads with MiXCR, one entry per CDR3 protein. Of about half a million distinct CDR3 sequences listed, more than 20% were seen once; the top ten hold more than 25%. Sequenced: blood. The receptors stem from a man aged 18-30 years with Graves' hyperthyroidism.

The sample holds many counts of this clonotype. The chain combines TRBV6-5 with TRBJ2-7; D is possibly TRBD2 (5 bases). CDR3 size: 12 residues. CDR1 and CDR2 (germline): MNHEY, SVGAGI. The V end lost 2 bases, the J end lost 6 bases, and 8 bases lay between the germline ends. This CDR3 reads CASSYVGSEQYF. The DNA of the CDR3 is TGTGCCAGCAGTTACGTAGGGAGCGAGCAGTACTTC.

This clonotype occurred a few times. This chain connects TRBV20-1 to TRBJ1-1, with D maybe TRBD1 (5 bases). The V and J ends lost 5 bases and 0 bases respectively, with 10 bases between them. CDR3 length equals 13 residues. The germline gives CDR1 DFQATT, CDR2 SNEGSKA (reference sequence). This chain's CDR3 is CSAPTRVNTEAFF. DNA for the CDR3: TGCAGTGCTCCGACCAGGGTGAACACTGAAGCTTTCTTT.

This clonotype was picked up many times. The gene calls are TRBV28 and TRBJ2-7, with D possibly TRBD2 on 6 matching bases. Germline-derived CDR1 and CDR2 are MDHEN and SYDVKM. V dropped 5 bases and J dropped 1 base, with 9 bases sitting between them. The CDR3 consists of 13 residues. DNA of the CDR3: TGTGCCAGCAGTCCTCGGGAGTCCTACGAGCAGTACTTC. Protein product: CASSPRESYEQYF.

This clonotype was counted many times. The V gene is TRBV30, the J gene TRBJ1-2; D is unresolved. The CDR3 has 11 residues. Germline lookup yields CDR1 GTSNPN and CDR2 SVGIG (reference sequence). V lost 5 bases and J lost 1, with 5 bases in between. CDR3 DNA sequence: TGTGCCTGGGGAAATAACTATGGCTACACCTTC. Its protein product is CAWGNNYGYTF.

The chain uses TRBV7-9 and TRBJ1-3; D is uncertain. This CDR3 is 14 amino acids long. V lost 8 bases, J lost 0 bases, and 11 bases lay in between. Germline CDR1 and CDR2: SEHNR and FQNEAQ (reference sequence). CDR3 nucleotides: TGTGCCAGCGCCGCGTCCAGCTCTGGAAACACCATATATTTT. Protein product: CASAASSSGNTIYF.

Only one count was recorded for this clonotype. The rearrangement joins TRBV6-1 to TRBJ2-7, with a possible D match to TRBD2 (5 bases). Germline V CDR1 and CDR2: MNHNS, SASEGT. CDR3 length: 15 amino acids. V lost 4 bases to trimming and J lost 7 bases, with 20 bases between them. The CDR3 here is CASSGAVRGFREQYF. DNA for the CDR3: TGTGCCAGCAGTGGCGCAGTTCGAGGGTTTAGAGAGCAGTACTTC.

The chain has TRBV28 and TRBJ1-4; tentatively, D is TRBD1 (5 bases). The length of the CDR3 is 13 residues. Trimming took 3 bases from V and 13 from J, leaving 15 bases between them. In germline, CDR1 is MDHEN, CDR2 SYDVKM. CDR3 residues: CASSFSSLRGLFF. DNA of the CDR3: TGTGCCAGCAGTTTCTCCTCATTGAGGGGACTGTTTTTT.

At least ten counts were recorded for this clonotype. This chain uses TRBV6-5 with TRBJ2-7, with TRBD1 matching 10 bases. CDR1 and CDR2 from the germline V gene are MNHEY and SVGAGI. Trimming removed 1 base from V and 4 bases from J; junction bases left unmatched: 4. The CDR3 has 15 amino acids. The CDR3 here is CASSYWDRGFYEQYF. DNA for the CDR3: TGTGCCAGCAGTTACTGGGACAGGGGTTTTTACGAGCAGTACTTC.

The sample holds many counts of this clonotype. V is TRBV16 and J is TRBJ1-2; D might be TRBD1 (5 bases). The CDR3 runs 14 residues. CDR1 and CDR2 (germline): KGHSY, FQNENV. V lost 0 bases and J 0 bases, leaving 5 bases between the germline ends. The CDR3 region is CASSQSTANYGYTF. For the CDR3, the DNA is TGTGCCAGCAGCCAATCGACAGCTAACTATGGCTACACCTTC. Full variable domain (missing parts from reference TRBV16 and TRBJ1-2): GEEVAQTPKHLVRGEGQKAKLYCAPIKGHSYVFWYQQVLKNEFKFLISFQNENVFDETGMPKERFSAKCLPNSPCSLEIQATKLEDSAVYFCASSQSTANYGYTFGSGTRLTVV.

This clonotype was seen many times. The V call is TRBV6-1, the J call TRBJ2-7; 10 bases align to TRBD2. The CDR3 loop spans 15 amino acids. Trimming cost V 4 bases and J 3 bases; bases outside gene matches: 6. The germline CDR1 and CDR2 sequences are MNHNS and SASEGT. CDR3 protein: CASSALLAGVYEQYF. The DNA for the CDR3 is TGTGCCAGCAGTGCCCTTCTAGCGGGGGTCTACGAGCAGTACTTC.

The chain combines TRBV4-3 with TRBJ1-1, with a weak D call TRBD1 (5 bases). Looked up from germline, CDR1 is LGHNA and CDR2 is YSLEER. The CDR3 extends over 15 amino acids. Trimming took 3 bases from V and 0 from J, leaving 11 bases between them. CDR3 region: CASSHVTVLNTEAFF. CDR3 DNA: TGCGCCAGCAGCCATGTGACAGTATTGAACACTGAAGCTTTCTTT.

This chain uses TRBV24-1 with TRBJ2-7, with D uncertain. The V end was cut by 4 bases, the J end by 2 bases, with 11 bases between. Germline V gene data show CDR1 as KGHDR and CDR2 as SFDVKD. This CDR3 is 14 amino acids long. In DNA form, the CDR3 reads TGTGCCACCAGTGACCTTAGACTGGCCTACGAGCAGTACTTC. Translated, it gives CATSDLRLAYEQYF.

This clonotype was observed many times. The chain is built from TRBV6-1 and TRBJ1-1; 9 bases are a match to TRBD1. The V and J ends lost 7 bases and 3 bases, in that order; junction bases with no gene match: 6. CDR3 length: 14 residues. CDR1 MNHNS and CDR2 SASEGT come from the germline V gene. The CDR3 DNA sequence: TGTGCCAGCACTCGCGGACAGGGGTACACTGAAGCTTTCTTT. Its translation: CASTRGQGYTEAFF.

The sample holds many counts of this clonotype. This chain joins TRBV7-8 and TRBJ2-5; unclear D gene. Germline CDR1 and CDR2: SGHVS and FQNEAQ. This CDR3 comprises 14 residues. V lost 5 bases to trimming and J lost 3 bases, with 13 bases between them. CDR3 nucleotide sequence: TGTGCCAGCAGCCCGGGTGGCGGTGAAGAGACCCAGTACTTC. Encoded protein: CASSPGGGEETQYF.

This clonotype was detected many times. CDR3 in amino acids: CASSYSGQETQYF. The DNA for the CDR3 is TGTGCCAGCAGTTACAGCGGGCAAGAGACCCAGTACTTC. This chain links TRBV6-5 with TRBJ2-5, with D tentatively TRBD2 (6 bases). Trimming removed 2 bases from V and 2 bases from J, with 6 bases in between. The CDR3 spans 13 residues. Looked up from germline, CDR1 is MNHEY and CDR2 is SVGAGI.

The genes are TRBV12-3 or TRBV12-4 and TRBJ2-2, with D perhaps matching TRBD2 (5 bases). This CDR3 comprises 14 residues. Trimming cost V 10 bases and J 4 bases, with 16 bases left between them. CDR3 in amino acids: CAICRGLSTGELFF. In DNA form, the CDR3 reads TGTGCCATCTGTCGAGGGCTGAGCACCGGGGAGCTGTTTTTT.

This clonotype has a count of ten or more. This chain links TRBV19 with TRBJ1-5; 8 positions match TRBD1. V trimming: 7 bases; J trimming: 7 bases; junction bases outside the gene matches: 12. The CDR3 consists of 15 residues. From germline, CDR1 is LNHDA and CDR2 SQIVND (reference sequence). CDR3: CASINRDRFGQPQHF. CDR3 bases: TGTGCCAGTATCAACCGGGACAGGTTTGGGCAGCCCCAGCATTTT.

This clonotype was found many times. The rearrangement uses TRBV11-2 and TRBJ2-4, with 7 bases lining up with TRBD2. The V segment lost 2 bases and the J segment 6 bases; nucleotides outside the gene matches: 13. The CDR3 is made up of 17 amino acids. Germline CDR1 reads SGHAT; CDR2 reads FQNNGV. The CDR3 sequence is CASSLKGGRAPANIQYF. In DNA, the CDR3 is TGTGCCAGCAGCTTAAAGGGAGGGAGGGCACCGGCAAACATTCAGTACTTC.

The V gene is TRBV28, the J gene TRBJ2-2; 9 nucleotides agree with TRBD1. Germline V lookup: CDR1 MDHEN, CDR2 SYDVKM. The length of the CDR3 is 14 residues. Germline trimming cut 6 bases from V and 5 bases from J; bases unmatched to any gene: 4. This chain's CDR3 is CASRGTGRTGELFF. In DNA, the CDR3 is TGTGCCAGCAGGGGGACAGGGAGGACCGGGGAGCTGTTTTTT.

In its sample, this clonotype was seen many times. The chain combines TRBV2 with TRBJ1-5, with D uncertain. Germline V gives CDR1 SNHLY, CDR2 FYNNEI. The V end lost 4 bases, the J end lost 3 bases, and 10 bases lay between the germline ends. The CDR3 totals 14 residues. Written as DNA, the CDR3 is TGTGCCAGCAGTGTGGATGGCTACAATCAGCCCCAGCATTTT. Residues: CASSVDGYNQPQHF.

V is TRBV29-1 and J is TRBJ2-7, with TRBD1 matching 9 bases. The germline V gene encodes CDR1 SQVTM and CDR2 ANQGSEA. The CDR3 is made up of 13 amino acids. V lost 5 bases to trimming and J lost 7 bases; unmatched junction nucleotides: 9. The CDR3 sequence: CSVQQQGAGEQYF. The CDR3, as DNA: TGCAGCGTTCAACAACAGGGGGCCGGTGAGCAGTACTTC.

There are a few counts of this clonotype. A much larger clone lies a single base off, so this may be a read error. This chain joins TRBV2 and TRBJ1-1; no definite D call. The germline V gene encodes CDR1 SNHLY and CDR2 FYNNEI. The CDR3 contains 13 residues. The CDR3 reads CASSYISEGEACF. The DNA for the CDR3 is TGTGCCAGCAGTTACATTTCTGAGGGTGAAGCTTGCTTT.

About this clonotype: A much larger clone differs by one base, so this may be a read error. The J gene is TRBJ2-7, the V gene TRBV6-1, with D possibly TRBD2 on 6 matching bases. From germline, CDR1 is MNHNS and CDR2 SASEGT. This CDR3 spans 14 amino acids. Trimming cost V 8 bases and J 4 bases, with 18 bases left between them. CDR3 DNA sequence: TGTGCCAGCTGGACCCTGGAGGGGCGGTACGAGCAGTACTTC. Its protein product is CASWTLEGRYEQYF.